This is a list of T cell receptor beta chains from one sample in a study of human T cells and chemical hapten exposure. TCRdb analysed the RACE reads with MiXCR anew, one entry per CDR3 protein. The repertoire holds 300,000 to 450,000 distinct CDR3 sequences, with less than 6.5% as singletons. The sample in question was whole blood, obtained in connection with sensitization to the hapten diphenylcyclopropenone (DPC). The receptors shown here come from a woman aged 45-65 years with alopecia areata. Some clones in this sample may be carry-over from other donors' samples. CDR3s include the opening cysteine and the closing phenylalanine or tryptophan. Each record gives: D gene, clone size, V gene, J gene, CDR3 DNA, CDR3 protein. A D gene is named only where the DNA matches it firmly. Only some rows state a clone size, as once, few, many or a class for expanded clones.

>NA|many|TRBV19|TRBJ2-5
TGTGCCAGTTGGGACACCCACCAAGAGACCCAGTACTTC
CASWDTHQETQYF
>NA|many|TRBV24-1|TRBJ2-5
TGTGCCACCAGTGCTGGGAGAGAGACCCAGTACTTC
CATSAGRETQYF
>NA|many|TRBV7-2|TRBJ2-1
TGTGCCAGCACCAACCAGGGGAATTTGGGCAATGAGCAGTTCTTC
CASTNQGNLGNEQFF
>NA|many|TRBV5-6|TRBJ1-3
TGTGCCAGCAGCTCGTTACAGGACGGAAACACCATATATTTT
CASSSLQDGNTIYF
>TRBD2|NA|TRBV5-1|TRBJ2-2
TGCGCCAGCAGCTTGGCCGGGGGACTAGCGGGAGGATATACCGGGGAGCTGTTTTTT
CASSLAGGLAGGYTGELFF
>TRBD2|NA|TRBV10-3|TRBJ2-1
TGTGCCATCAGTGAATTTAGCGGGGGTTACAATGAGCAGTTCTTC
CAISEFSGGYNEQFF
>TRBD2|NA|TRBV7-9|TRBJ2-1
TGTGCCAGCAGCTTTCTAGCGGGAGCGCACAATGAGCAGTTCTTC
CASSFLAGAHNEQFF
>NA|few|TRBV6-1|TRBJ2-6
TGTGCCAGCATGGGGGCGCTCGGGGCCAACGTCCTGACTTTC
CASMGALGANVLTF
>NA|NA|TRBV27|TRBJ2-2
TGTGCCACCCAGGGGGGGCTCGGGGAGCTGTTTTTT
CATQGGLGELFF
>TRBD1|NA|TRBV11-2|TRBJ1-3
TGTGCCACCACAGGGGGAAATGCTGGAAACACCATATATTTT
CATTGGNAGNTIYF
>NA|NA|TRBV6-2/TRBV6-3|TRBJ2-7
TGTGCCAGCAGTCAAACAGGGTTCCACGAGCAGTACTTC
CASSQTGFHEQYF
>NA|many|TRBV6-2/TRBV6-3|TRBJ2-1
TGTGCCAGCAGTTCCCGACTACTCTCCTACAATGAGCAGTTCTTC
CASSSRLLSYNEQFF
>TRBD1|few|TRBV6-5|TRBJ1-5
TGTGCCAGCAGATTAGGGACAGCGAGCAATCAGCCCCAGCATTTT
CASRLGTASNQPQHF
>TRBD1|NA|TRBV28|TRBJ2-4
TGTGCCAGCAGTTTGGAGGGACAGGGGGCGCAGGCCAAAAACATTCAGTACTTC
CASSLEGQGAQAKNIQYF
>NA|many|TRBV9|TRBJ2-7
TGTGCCAGCGGGTCCGGGGACGCCGCCTACGAGCAGTACTTC
CASGSGDAAYEQYF
>NA|many|TRBV9|TRBJ2-7
TGTGCCAGCAGCCCCCAACAGGGCTACGAGCAGTACTTC
CASSPQQGYEQYF
>NA|many|TRBV14|TRBJ1-4
TGTGCCAGCTCCCGGGCAACTAATGAAAAACTGTTTTTT
CASSRATNEKLFF
>NA|many|TRBV7-6|TRBJ2-1
TGTGCCAGCAGCTCTTCCTCAGGTTTCTCCTACAATGAGCAGTTCTTC
CASSSSSGFSYNEQFF
>TRBD2|many|TRBV20-1|TRBJ2-5
TGCAGTGCTAGAGATAGGCGGGAGCCGGGGGAGACCCAGTACTTC
CSARDRREPGETQYF
>TRBD1|NA|TRBV6-1|TRBJ1-4
TGTGCCAGCAGTGAAGTTGCTGTTTCCAGGGGGCTACAAGAAAAACTGTTTTTT
CASSEVAVSRGLQEKLFF
>NA|few|TRBV11-3|TRBJ2-2
TGTGCCAGCAGCGCCCTGACAGGCGTCCCCGGGGAGCTGTTTTTT
CASSALTGVPGELFF
>NA|many|TRBV3-1|TRBJ2-1
TGTGCCAGCAGCCAAGTAGCCCACCCGGGCAATGAGCAGTTCTTC
CASSQVAHPGNEQFF
>TRBD1|few|TRBV20-1|TRBJ1-4
TGCAGTGCTCGACAGGGGAGCACAACTAATGAAAAACTGTTTTTT
CSARQGSTTNEKLFF
>NA|many|TRBV29-1|TRBJ1-2
TGCAGCGTTGAATTTTCTTTCGGGGCTAACTATGGCTACACCTTC
CSVEFSFGANYGYTF
>NA|many|TRBV9|TRBJ2-5
TGTGCCAGCAGCGTAGGGGCGGGAGAGACCCAGTACTTC
CASSVGAGETQYF
>TRBD1|many|TRBV20-1|TRBJ2-3
TGCAGTGCTTCCGACAGGGTAACAGATACGCAGTATTTT
CSASDRVTDTQYF
>TRBD2|NA|TRBV5-1|TRBJ2-7
TGCGCCAGCAGCTTGGAGACTAGCTTCGGCGAGCAGTACTTC
CASSLETSFGEQYF
>NA|many|TRBV27|TRBJ2-5
TGTGCCAGCACGGTTCGGCCGGGTGAGACCCAGTACTTC
CASTVRPGETQYF
>NA|NA|TRBV5-1|TRBJ1-1
TGCGCCAGCAGCTTGGCTGGGGCGAACACTGAAGCTTTCTTT
CASSLAGANTEAFF
>TRBD2|NA|TRBV10-3|TRBJ2-2
TGTGCCATCCCTAGAAAAAGCGGGGGGGACCCCGGGGAGCTGTTTTTT
CAIPRKSGGDPGELFF
>TRBD2|NA|TRBV6-5|TRBJ2-1
TGTGCCAGCAGCAACCTCCTCAGCGGGGAGTACAATGAGCAGTTCTTC
CASSNLLSGEYNEQFF
>NA|many|TRBV9|TRBJ2-3
TGTGCCAGCAGCGTACCAACAGGTTTAACGGATACGCAGTATTTT
CASSVPTGLTDTQYF
>NA|few|TRBV2|TRBJ2-3
TGTGCCAGCAGTGAAAGTTGGGAAAATACGCAGTATTTT
CASSESWENTQYF